This TCR beta chain is from a study of cytotoxic CD8 clonotypes in ibrutinib-treated CLL. The CDR3 runs 16 residues. The germline CDR1 and CDR2 sequences are SGHNT and YYREEE (reference sequence). V was clipped by 9 bases and J by 9 bases; unmatched bases: 20. The assay was immunoSEQ multiplex PCR, and TCRdb's table has in-frame clones only and misses some. The sample yields around 70,000 clones, approximately 90% seen once. The sequencing here drew on PBMCs, taken after 12 months of ibrutinib treatment. The chain is built from TRBV5-4 and TRBJ2-1; 8 bases agree with TRBD1. The receptor's source is a human donor with chronic lymphocytic leukemia. The CDR3 protein is CATPGGGTGEVGEQFF. CDR3 sequence (DNA): TGTGCCACCCCAGGGGGCGGGACAGGAGAGGTAGGTGAGCAGTTCTTC.